The text below deals with one T cell receptor (beta chain). Trimming removed 2 bases from V and 7 bases from J, with 15 bases in between. In germline, CDR1 is SGDLS, CDR2 YYNGEE. This CDR3 spans 14 amino acids. Seattle-derived patients entered the study during active infection and were followed longitudinally. This sample stems from a study of blood T cell repertoires in COVID-19. Study context: The samples span acute and convalescent COVID-19 from the United States, Italy and Spain. Nucleic acid was either cDNA or gDNA, and it came from T cells, B-cell-depleted T cells, or PBMCs.

Per the authors' pipeline: Quantification of nucleated cells was approximated via reference gene primer amplification. Clones were sequenced by immunoSEQ multiplex PCR, and TCRdb holds only the in-frame ones, with some missing. V, J and clone size reflect that table, while D and trimming were determined from the DNA. The repertoire holds tens of thousands of clones, 76% seen once, with around 14% in the top ten. The TCR sequence derives from a man aged 55 to 70 with COVID-19, enrolled during active disease. This sequence joins TRBV9 and TRBJ1-1; TRBD1 might be the D (6 bases). The sample comprised peripheral blood. This chain's CDR3 is CASSVDRWGGEAFF. DNA of the CDR3: TGTGCCAGCAGCGTTGACAGGTGGGGGGGTGAAGCTTTCTTT.